This is a list of T cell receptor beta chains from one sample in a study of blood T cell repertoires in COVID-19. This table comes from immunoSEQ multiplex PCR, and its TCRdb copy is limited to in-frame clones, with some not included. Here the sample spans around 100,000 clones, 87% being singletons. Sequencing was performed on peripheral blood. These receptors were taken from a woman of 80 years or more with acute or convalescent COVID-19. CDR3s include the opening cysteine and the closing phenylalanine or tryptophan. The order of the fields is CDR3 DNA, CDR3 protein, CDR3 length, V gene, D gene, J gene, clone size. The D gene is left open where the match is weak. Only part of the rows carry a size: once, few, many, or a class if the clone is expanded.

CDR3 DNA: TGTGCCAGCAGTTCTCGGACTAGCGGGAGAGCAAATGAGCAGTTCTTC; CDR3 protein: CASSSRTSGRANEQFF; CDR3 length: 16; V gene: TRBV6-5; D gene: TRBD2; J gene: TRBJ2-1; clone size: few
CDR3 DNA: TGTGCCAGTAGTACCCGGGACAGGGGGCGAGGAAACACCATATATTTT; CDR3 protein: CASSTRDRGRGNTIYF; CDR3 length: 16; V gene: TRBV19; D gene: TRBD1; J gene: TRBJ1-3; clone size: .
CDR3 DNA: TGTGCCAGTAGACGGGGACAGGGAGCGCGTGGCTACACCTTC; CDR3 protein: CASRRGQGARGYTF; CDR3 length: 14; V gene: TRBV19; D gene: TRBD1; J gene: TRBJ1-2; clone size: few
CDR3 DNA: TGCAGTCCCCAGGAGGAAAACACCATATATTTT; CDR3 protein: CSPQEENTIYF; CDR3 length: 11; V gene: TRBV20-1; D gene: .; J gene: TRBJ1-3; clone size: .
CDR3 DNA: TGTGCCAGCAGCCAGGGCGGTACAGGGTTCCAGCCCCAGCATTTT; CDR3 protein: CASSQGGTGFQPQHF; CDR3 length: 15; V gene: TRBV6-5; D gene: .; J gene: TRBJ1-5; clone size: .
CDR3 DNA: TGTGCCATCAGTGCATCCAGCTACGAGCAGTACTTC; CDR3 protein: CAISASSYEQYF; CDR3 length: 12; V gene: TRBV10-3; D gene: .; J gene: TRBJ2-7; clone size: .
CDR3 DNA: TGTGCCAGCGAAGGCGGTGCCTCCTACAATGAGCAGTTCTTC; CDR3 protein: CASEGGASYNEQFF; CDR3 length: 14; V gene: TRBV13; D gene: .; J gene: TRBJ2-1; clone size: .
CDR3 DNA: TGTGCCAGCAGCTTAGACGGTCAAGGCACAGATACGCAGTATTTT; CDR3 protein: CASSLDGQGTDTQYF; CDR3 length: 15; V gene: TRBV7-9; D gene: .; J gene: TRBJ2-3; clone size: .
CDR3 DNA: TGTGCCACCGGGGCGGGGCCAGATACGCAGTATTTT; CDR3 protein: CATGAGPDTQYF; CDR3 length: 12; V gene: TRBV15; D gene: .; J gene: TRBJ2-3; clone size: .
CDR3 DNA: TGTGCCAGCAGCCCAGGGAGGGGGGTCTATGGCTACACCTTC; CDR3 protein: CASSPGRGVYGYTF; CDR3 length: 14; V gene: TRBV5-4; D gene: .; J gene: TRBJ1-2; clone size: .
CDR3 DNA: TGTGCCAGCAGCAAACAGGGCTCCGAGCAGTACTTC; CDR3 protein: CASSKQGSEQYF; CDR3 length: 12; V gene: TRBV12-3/TRBV12-4; D gene: .; J gene: TRBJ2-7; clone size: .
CDR3 DNA: TGCGCCAGCAGCTTGGGGGACAGGCTGTCGTTCTTC; CDR3 protein: CASSLGDRLSFF; CDR3 length: 12; V gene: TRBV5-1; D gene: TRBD1; J gene: TRBJ2-1; clone size: once
CDR3 DNA: TGTGCCAGTAGTATCTTTGCCACCGGGGTGAGCACCGGGGAGCTGTTTTTT; CDR3 protein: CASSIFATGVSTGELFF; CDR3 length: 17; V gene: TRBV19; D gene: .; J gene: TRBJ2-2; clone size: .
CDR3 DNA: TGTGCCAGCAGCGTAGTTGCGGGGGGAAATGAGCAGTTCTTC; CDR3 protein: CASSVVAGGNEQFF; CDR3 length: 14; V gene: TRBV9; D gene: TRBD2; J gene: TRBJ2-1; clone size: .
CDR3 DNA: TGTGCCAGCAGCTACGTAGCGGGGTCGGGGACAGATACGCAGTATTTT; CDR3 protein: CASSYVAGSGTDTQYF; CDR3 length: 16; V gene: TRBV11-2; D gene: TRBD2; J gene: TRBJ2-3; clone size: .
CDR3 DNA: TGTGCCAGCAGCCCCGGGGATGGCCACGAGCAGTACTTC; CDR3 protein: CASSPGDGHEQYF; CDR3 length: 13; V gene: TRBV7-3; D gene: .; J gene: TRBJ2-7; clone size: .
CDR3 DNA: TGTGCCGGGGGGACTAGCGGGGTTCTTATTCACTTC; CDR3 protein: CAGGTSGVLIHF; CDR3 length: 12; V gene: TRBV7-9; D gene: TRBD2; J gene: TRBJ2-7; clone size: .
CDR3 DNA: TGTGCCAGTAGTATCCAGGCTGATAACTATGGCTACACCTTC; CDR3 protein: CASSIQADNYGYTF; CDR3 length: 14; V gene: TRBV19; D gene: .; J gene: TRBJ1-2; clone size: once
CDR3 DNA: TGCGCCAGCAGCCCAGACGGGGGGGGCACTGAAGCTTTCTTT; CDR3 protein: CASSPDGGGTEAFF; CDR3 length: 14; V gene: TRBV4-3; D gene: .; J gene: TRBJ1-1; clone size: .
CDR3 DNA: TGTGCCAGCAGTGAAAGGCAGGCTAATGAAAAACTGTTTTTT; CDR3 protein: CASSERQANEKLFF; CDR3 length: 14; V gene: TRBV2; D gene: .; J gene: TRBJ1-4; clone size: .
CDR3 DNA: TGTGCCAGCAGCCTCAGAGGCGGGAGAGTCACCGAGCAGTACTTC; CDR3 protein: CASSLRGGRVTEQYF; CDR3 length: 15; V gene: TRBV3-1/TRBV3-2; D gene: TRBD2; J gene: TRBJ2-7; clone size: .
CDR3 DNA: TGTGCCAGCAGCGTCAGAGGGGGCGGAACTGAAGCTTTCTTT; CDR3 protein: CASSVRGGGTEAFF; CDR3 length: 14; V gene: TRBV7-3; D gene: TRBD1; J gene: TRBJ1-1; clone size: .
CDR3 DNA: TGTGCCAGCAGTTTTCGGGTTTTAGGAGGCGCGCTTAATCAGCCCCAGCATTTT; CDR3 protein: CASSFRVLGGALNQPQHF; CDR3 length: 18; V gene: TRBV6-2/TRBV6-3; D gene: .; J gene: TRBJ1-5; clone size: .
CDR3 DNA: TGTGCCAGCAGCTTAGGGGGAGCTAACTATGGCTACACCTTC; CDR3 protein: CASSLGGANYGYTF; CDR3 length: 14; V gene: TRBV7-2; D gene: .; J gene: TRBJ1-2; clone size: few
CDR3 DNA: TGTGCTAGTGGTATTACTAGCGGGGGGGCCAGTGAGCAGTTCTTC; CDR3 protein: CASGITSGGASEQFF; CDR3 length: 15; V gene: TRBV12-5; D gene: TRBD2; J gene: TRBJ2-1; clone size: once
CDR3 DNA: TGTGCCATCAGTGGAGGGGGCGGTGAAGCTTTCTTT; CDR3 protein: CAISGGGGEAFF; CDR3 length: 12; V gene: TRBV10-3; D gene: TRBD1; J gene: TRBJ1-1; clone size: .
CDR3 DNA: TGTGCCTGGAGTACGGGACTAGCTGACCATGAGCAGTTCTTC; CDR3 protein: CAWSTGLADHEQFF; CDR3 length: 14; V gene: TRBV30; D gene: TRBD2; J gene: TRBJ2-1; clone size: .
CDR3 DNA: TGTGCCAGCAGACTATGGACAGGGGCAGAGACCCAGTACTTC; CDR3 protein: CASRLWTGAETQYF; CDR3 length: 14; V gene: TRBV6-1; D gene: TRBD1; J gene: TRBJ2-5; clone size: .
CDR3 DNA: TGTGCCAGTAGTCCCACAGTGAACACTGAAGCTTTCTTT; CDR3 protein: CASSPTVNTEAFF; CDR3 length: 13; V gene: TRBV19; D gene: .; J gene: TRBJ1-1; clone size: .
CDR3 DNA: TGTGCCAGCAGCGTAGCAGGGAACACTGAAGCTTTCTTT; CDR3 protein: CASSVAGNTEAFF; CDR3 length: 13; V gene: TRBV9; D gene: .; J gene: TRBJ1-1; clone size: .
CDR3 DNA: TGTGCCAGCAAATCTAATGCGGGAGGGCCTGGGGTCGGGGAGCTGTTTTTT; CDR3 protein: CASKSNAGGPGVGELFF; CDR3 length: 17; V gene: TRBV7-6; D gene: TRBD2; J gene: TRBJ2-2; clone size: .
CDR3 DNA: TGCGCCAGCAGCCCTGTCAGGGGAGGGACTGAAGCTTTCTTT; CDR3 protein: CASSPVRGGTEAFF; CDR3 length: 14; V gene: TRBV5-1; D gene: .; J gene: TRBJ1-1; clone size: once
CDR3 DNA: TGCGCCAGCAGCAAACAGGGGGCGCGGGAAAAGACCCAGTACTTC; CDR3 protein: CASSKQGAREKTQYF; CDR3 length: 15; V gene: TRBV5-1; D gene: TRBD1; J gene: TRBJ2-5; clone size: .
CDR3 DNA: TGTGCCAGCAGCCCGGACAGGGGTTCTGGCTACACCTTC; CDR3 protein: CASSPDRGSGYTF; CDR3 length: 13; V gene: TRBV12-3/TRBV12-4; D gene: TRBD1; J gene: TRBJ1-2; clone size: .
CDR3 DNA: TGTGCCAGTAGTCACGGGGACTCCTACAATGAGCAGTTCTTC; CDR3 protein: CASSHGDSYNEQFF; CDR3 length: 14; V gene: TRBV19; D gene: .; J gene: TRBJ2-1; clone size: .